The clone carrying this T cell receptor (beta chain) turned up a few times. This record comes from a study of blood T cell repertoires in COVID-19. Background on the study: COVID-19 samples collected from the United States, Italy and Spain covered acute and convalescent phases. PBMCs, B-cell-depleted T cells, or T cells were the source of the cDNA or gDNA that made up the material.

Authors' data handling: For nucleated cells, counts were estimated from reference gene primer amplification. This table comes from immunoSEQ multiplex PCR, and its TCRdb copy is limited to in-frame clones, with some not included. Clone size and the V and J calls come from that table; the DNA yielded D and trimming. The sample consists of 150,000 to 200,000 clones, roughly 73% of them appearing once. V dropped 10 bases and J dropped 3; count of bases not matched to a gene: 3. Germline-derived CDR1 and CDR2 are LNHDA and SQIVND (reference sequence). The CDR3 is 11 residues long. Source material: peripheral blood. The rearrangement joins TRBV19 to TRBJ2-7, with TRBD1 matching 7 bases. The receptor comes from an older man with acute or convalescent COVID-19. The CDR3 protein is CATRTGYEQYF. CDR3 nucleotide sequence: TGTGCCACTAGGACAGGCTACGAGCAGTACTTC.